These 25 T cell receptor beta chains were sequenced from one sample in a study of monozygotic twins with inflammatory bowel disease (dated by TCRdb to between 2018 and 2021). The method behind the library was 5' RACE. The sequencer was an Illumina HiSeq 2500. The reads went through TCRdb reprocessing, and each CDR3 protein sequence gets one entry with no DNA. In this sample's table one finds 330,000 or so distinct CDR3 sequences. The top ten constitute 2% to 2.5% of the sample. The specimen sequenced was blood. The receptors come from a human donor with ulcerative colitis or Crohn's disease, or a healthy co-twin of an affected twin (not recorded which).

The CDR3 loop reads CASSQDPGYGYTF. The chain employs TRBV3-1 and TRBJ1-2. Per the germline V gene, CDR1 is LGHDT and CDR2 is YNNKEL (reference sequence). CDR3 length: 13 residues.

V is TRBV29-1 and J is TRBJ2-3; TCRdb outputs TRBD1, but without DNA this stays unchecked. CDR1 is SQVTM and CDR2 is ANQGSEA in the germline V gene. The CDR3 is made up of 15 amino acids. This CDR3 reads CSVVGQIPVTDTQYF.

This sequence joins TRBV20-1 and TRBJ2-3; lacking DNA, the TRBD2 call made by TCRdb goes unchecked. From germline, CDR1 is DFQATT and CDR2 SNEGSKA (reference sequence). The CDR3 is 12 residues long. CDR3: CSALPATDTQYF.

This chain links TRBV7-9 with TRBJ2-1; the TCRdb call, TRBD1, lacks DNA for checking. This CDR3 has 17 residues. CDR1 and CDR2 (germline): SEHNR, FQNEAQ (reference sequence). CDR3 region: CASSPQGRGRPYNEQFF.

The chain carries TRBV20-1 and TRBJ2-5; absent DNA, TCRdb's TRBD2 call cannot be checked. The germline V gene has CDR1 DFQATT and CDR2 SNEGSKA (reference sequence). CDR3 length: 13 residues. The chain's CDR3 is CSATGTTQETQYF.

The chain is built from TRBV7-9 and TRBJ1-6; TCRdb calls TRBD1, which cannot be checked without DNA. The CDR3 has 14 amino acids. The germline V gene encodes CDR1 SEHNR and CDR2 FQNEAQ (reference sequence). This CDR3 is CASSRDSNNSPLHF.

The chain couples TRBV28 to TRBJ2-7; the TCRdb D gene call, TRBD1, has no DNA to confirm it. Looked up from germline, CDR1 is MDHEN and CDR2 is SYDVKM. The CDR3 has 13 residues. CDR3 amino acids: CASRQGRRYEQYF.

The J gene is TRBJ2-2, the V gene TRBV20-1; TCRdb gives TRBD1 as the D gene, but with no DNA this cannot be confirmed. This CDR3 is 17 amino acids long. Germline assignment: CDR1 DFQATT and CDR2 SNEGSKA (reference sequence). CDR3 residues: CSARGGVGTGIAGELFF.

The V gene is TRBV12-3 or TRBV12-4, the J gene TRBJ1-5. The CDR3 runs 14 residues. The CDR3 region is CASSLGWSNQPQHF.

The CDR3 loop is CATSIQGSQPQHF. J is TRBJ1-5 and V is TRBV28. Germline V lookup: CDR1 MDHEN, CDR2 SYDVKM. The CDR3 extends over 13 amino acids.

This chain joins TRBV4-2 and TRBJ2-3; as DNA is missing, the TRBD2 call by TCRdb cannot be tested. Germline values: CDR1 LGHNA, CDR2 YNFKEQ. The CDR3 is made up of 17 amino acids. The CDR3 region is CASSQEAVAGGADTQYF.

V and J are TRBV18 and TRBJ2-7; TCRdb proposes TRBD2, but this gene call is untestable without DNA. CDR3 size: 14 residues. The germline CDR1 and CDR2 sequences are KGHSH and LQKENI. The CDR3 is CASSPSSGSYEQYF.

The J gene is TRBJ2-1, the V gene TRBV5-1. CDR1 and CDR2 from the germline V gene are SGHRS and YFSETQ. This CDR3 contains 16 residues. The CDR3: CASSLAWGKSYNEQFF.

V gene TRBV12-3 or TRBV12-4 combines with J gene TRBJ1-5; the TRBD1 assignment by TCRdb is unverifiable without DNA. The CDR3 runs 15 residues. The CDR3 protein is CASSQAQGDNQPQHF.

This rearrangement joins TRBV7-2 to TRBJ1-1; no DNA is available, so the TRBD1 call from TCRdb remains unchecked. CDR3 length: 15 residues. CDR1 and CDR2 from the germline V gene are SGHTA and FQGNSA. This CDR3 reads CASSLEPTGETEAFF.

This chain connects TRBV10-2 to TRBJ2-5; as DNA is missing, the TRBD1 call by TCRdb cannot be tested. Germline V gives CDR1 WSHSY, CDR2 SAAADI. The CDR3 extends over 13 amino acids. The CDR3 protein is CASRPGNQETQYF.

V and J are TRBV28 and TRBJ1-2. CDR1 and CDR2 from the germline V gene are MDHEN and SYDVKM. The CDR3 is made up of 14 amino acids. The CDR3 region is CASSWQARDYGYTF.

The chain is built from TRBV19 and TRBJ2-3; TCRdb names TRBD1, which stays unverified in the absence of DNA. This CDR3 is 15 amino acids long. CDR1 is LNHDA, CDR2 SQIVND, per germline (reference sequence). CDR3 sequence reads: CASSLGGQSTDTQYF.

This rearrangement joins TRBV6-1 to TRBJ2-1; TCRdb designates TRBD1, a call that cannot be tested without DNA. Germline-derived CDR1 and CDR2 are MNHNS and SASEGT. The CDR3 contains 16 residues. The CDR3 loop reads CASSPLDRGNANEQFF.

The V call is TRBV6-4, the J call TRBJ2-3; absent DNA, TCRdb's TRBD2 call cannot be checked. CDR3 length: 15 residues. Germline-derived CDR1 and CDR2 are MRHNA and SNTAGT. CDR3 loop: CASSERAGEADTQYF.

This chain uses TRBV27 with TRBJ2-1; TCRdb calls TRBD2, which cannot be checked without DNA. Germline CDR1 reads MNHEY; CDR2 reads SMNVEV (reference sequence). This CDR3 spans 17 amino acids. The CDR3 loop is CASSSKLAGGPDNEQFF.

V and J are TRBV18 and TRBJ2-1; TCRdb calls TRBD2, which cannot be checked without DNA. The CDR3 is 17 amino acids. The germline CDR1 and CDR2 sequences are KGHSH and LQKENI. The CDR3 sequence: CASHVAARERSYNEQFF. Looking up the rest from reference TRBV18 and TRBJ2-1 gives the full variable domain: NAGVMQNPRHLVRRRGQEARLRCSPMKGHSHVYWYRQLPEEGLKFMVYLQKENIIDESGMPKERFSAEFPKEGPSILRIQQVVRGDSAAYFCASHVAARERSYNEQFFGPGTRLTVL.

V usage is TRBV20-1 and J usage is TRBJ2-1; TCRdb proposes TRBD2, but this gene call is untestable without DNA. The germline gives CDR1 DFQATT, CDR2 SNEGSKA (reference sequence). The CDR3 loop spans 17 amino acids. Here the CDR3 reads CSASNLRDPPLYNEQFF.

The chain joins TRBV27 to TRBJ2-1; TCRdb picks TRBD2, but there is no DNA to check that call. Germline V gene data show CDR1 as MNHEY and CDR2 as SMNVEV (reference sequence). The CDR3 covers 13 residues. The chain's CDR3 is CASSFTRKDEQFF.

The V call is TRBV12-3 or TRBV12-4, the J call TRBJ1-2; with no DNA, the TCRdb D assignment of TRBD1 cannot be verified. This CDR3 comprises 17 residues. The CDR3 is CASSLGTGSGVSYGYTF.